The next 30 T cell receptor beta chains were all read from a single sample in a study of identical twins. Via MiXCR, TCRdb re-called the 5' RACE reads, giving one row per CDR3 protein. The sample yields around 340,000 distinct CDR3 sequences, approximately 10% seen once. Sequenced input: naive T cells sorted from blood. Receptors originate from a woman aged 45-65 years in good health.

This clonotype was counted many times. The V call is TRBV5-6, the J call TRBJ2-1, with D possibly being TRBD2 (6 bases). V lost 1 base to trimming and J lost 7 bases, with 15 bases between them. The germline V gene encodes CDR1 SGHDT and CDR2 YYEEEE. CDR3 length: 15 residues. This CDR3 is CASSLKVGRLNEQFF. The CDR3 coding sequence is TGTGCCAGCAGCTTGAAGGTCGGGAGATTAAATGAGCAGTTCTTC.

Worth noting for this clonotype: The CDR3 does not close with the conserved phenylalanine or tryptophan, likely indicating a read error. The chain employs TRBV20-1 and TRBJ2-3; 7 bases match TRBD2. In germline, CDR1 is DFQATT, CDR2 SNEGSKA (reference sequence). The CDR3 runs to 14 residues. V lost 6 bases and J lost 4; bases outside the gene matches: 10. The CDR3, as DNA: TGCAGTGCGGGGAGGGGTGCTGTCGCAGATACGCAGTATTCT. Encoded protein: CSAGRGAVADTQYS.

This clonotype was seen ten or more times. The chain uses TRBV28 and TRBJ2-3; 10 bases are a match to TRBD2. Germline CDR1 MDHEN, CDR2 SYDVKM. The CDR3 length is 19 residues. Losses at the gene ends were 5 bases for V and 0 bases for J; bases not matched to a gene: 14. For the CDR3, the DNA is TGTGCCAGCAGTCCCCGATTAGCGGGAGGATTGACTAGCACAGATACGCAGTATTTT. It specifies CASSPRLAGGLTSTDTQYF.

There are many counts of this clonotype. This chain connects TRBV5-1 to TRBJ2-7; D is possibly TRBD1 (6 bases). V gave up 2 bases and J gave up 3 bases, with 15 bases separating them. The CDR3 covers 15 residues. CDR1 and CDR2 from the germline V gene are SGHRS and YFSETQ. The CDR3 loop is CASSLTTGPLYEQYF. CDR3 coding DNA: TGCGCCAGCAGCTTAACCACAGGGCCCCTCTACGAGCAGTACTTC.

This clonotype turned up a few times. The chain has TRBV7-2 and TRBJ2-3; D assignment may be TRBD1 or TRBD2 (6 bases each). This CDR3 is built from 15 residues. V was trimmed by 0 bases and J by 6 bases, leaving 13 bases between them. CDR1 and CDR2 (germline): SGHTA, FQGNSA. The CDR3 loop reads CASSLAGGGGDTQYF. In DNA, the CDR3 is TGTGCCAGCAGCTTAGCAGGGGGAGGTGGGGATACGCAGTATTTT. The variable domain in full, with the rest retrieved from reference TRBV7-2 and TRBJ2-3, is GAGVSQSPSNKVTEKGKDVELRCDPISGHTALYWYRQSLGQGLEFLIYFQGNSAPDKSGLPSDRFSAERTGGSVSTLTIQRTQQEDSAVYLCASSLAGGGGDTQYFGPGTRLTVL.

This clonotype was seen once. The genes are TRBV25-1 and TRBJ2-6; D unresolved. Trimming left V 11 bases short and J 0 bases short, with 11 bases between. CDR1 and CDR2 from the germline V gene are MGHDK and SYGVNS. The CDR3 runs to 14 residues. The CDR3 sequence is CAAAARSGANVLTF. For the CDR3, the DNA is TGTGCCGCCGCTGCACGCTCTGGGGCCAACGTCCTGACTTTC. Full variable domain (remainder filled in from reference TRBV25-1 and TRBJ2-6): EADIYQTPRYLVIGTGKKITLECSQTMGHDKMYWYQQDPGMELHLIHYSYGVNSTEKGDLSSESTVSRIRTEHFPLTLESARPSHTSQYLCAAAARSGANVLTFGAGSRLTVL.

The chain combines TRBV4-1 with TRBJ2-7; TRBD2 agrees at 8 bases. CDR1 and CDR2 from the germline V gene are MGHRA and YSYEKL. Germline trimming cut 1 base from V and 3 bases from J; bases unmatched to any gene: 5. The CDR3 covers 15 residues. CDR3: CASSQAGSGIYEQYF. The DNA of the CDR3 is TGCGCCAGCAGCCAAGCGGGTAGCGGGATCTACGAGCAGTACTTC.

This clonotype was seen a few times. V usage is TRBV23-1 and J usage is TRBJ2-7, with D unclear. TRBV23-1 has ORF status, its function being uncertain. Trimming took 0 bases from V and 0 from J, leaving 6 bases between them. The CDR3 is 14 residues long. The CDR3, as DNA: TGCGCCAGCAGTCAATCGGCAGTCTCCTACGAGCAGTACGTC. It is translated as CASSQSAVSYEQYV.

This clonotype was recorded a few times. V usage is TRBV25-1 and J usage is TRBJ2-3, with 7 bases aligning to TRBD2. The CDR3 loop spans 13 amino acids. Losses at the gene ends were 7 bases for V and 6 bases for J; bases not matched to a gene: 7. Germline CDR1 and CDR2: MGHDK and SYGVNS. CDR3 nucleotide sequence: TGTGCCAGCACTCTGATGGGGGGGGATACGCAGTATTTT. It is translated as CASTLMGGDTQYF.

This clonotype was seen more than once but under ten times. V is TRBV5-1 and J is TRBJ2-5; D is perhaps TRBD2 (5 bases). The germline gives CDR1 SGHRS, CDR2 YFSETQ. The CDR3 consists of 15 residues. The V gene lost 0 bases and the J gene lost 2 bases, with 11 bases spanning the gap. CDR3 in amino acids: CASSLAGSEQETQYF. As DNA, the CDR3 is TGCGCCAGCAGCTTGGCGGGGAGCGAACAAGAGACCCAGTACTTC.

The chain links TRBV7-9 to TRBJ2-2; D is perhaps TRBD1 (5 bases). The CDR3 contains 14 residues. Germline CDR1 is SEHNR and CDR2 is FQNEAQ (reference sequence). Between the trimmed V and J ends, which lost 8 bases and 0 bases, there was a span of 10 bases. CDR3 DNA sequence: TGTGCCAGCGGGGCCTCACCGAACACCGGGGAGCTGTTTTTT. It codes for CASGASPNTGELFF.

This clonotype has at least ten counts. The chain links TRBV5-1 to TRBJ2-7; D remains unclear. V was clipped by 4 bases and J by 0 bases, with 8 bases between them. This CDR3 is built from 13 residues. CDR1 SGHRS and CDR2 YFSETQ come from the germline V gene. The DNA for the CDR3 is TGCGCCAGCAGCCATGATCACTCCTACGAGCAGTACTTC. Translated, it gives CASSHDHSYEQYF.

J is TRBJ2-2 and V is TRBV5-1, with 7 bases fitting TRBD2. With 1 base clipped from V and 4 bases from J, the junction kept 10 bases outside the gene matches. CDR1 is SGHRS, CDR2 YFSETQ, per germline. CDR3 length: 17 residues. The DNA of the CDR3 is TGCGCCAGCAGCTTGAGGTTTTGGCGGGAGAGCACCGGGGAGCTGTTTTTT. It codes for CASSLRFWRESTGELFF.

This clonotype was observed many times. The chain joins TRBV12-3 or TRBV12-4 to TRBJ2-4; 8 positions match TRBD2. Losses at the gene ends were 3 bases for V and 3 bases for J; bases not matched to a gene: 1. The CDR3 loop spans 14 amino acids. The CDR3 sequence is CASSFAGGKNIQYF. In DNA form, the CDR3 reads TGTGCCAGCAGTTTCGCGGGGGGCAAAAACATTCAGTACTTC.

This clonotype was observed a few times. The chain carries TRBV5-1 and TRBJ2-2; D gene ambiguous. Germline V gives CDR1 SGHRS, CDR2 YFSETQ. This CDR3 spans 15 amino acids. Trimming cost V 6 bases and J 2 bases, with 14 bases left between them. CDR3 DNA sequence: TGCGCCAGCACCCTCTTGGGTCTAAACACCGGGGAGCTGTTTTTT. As protein: CASTLLGLNTGELFF.

The chain links TRBV6-2 or TRBV6-3 to TRBJ2-2; perhaps TRBD1 as D (6 bases). V was shortened by 6 bases and J by 2 bases, with 16 bases between the two germline ends. Germline V lookup: CDR1 MNHEY, CDR2 SVGEGT. This CDR3 has 16 amino acids. The CDR3 spells CASSGLQGPNTGELFF. DNA for the CDR3: TGTGCCAGCAGCGGGTTACAGGGCCCAAACACCGGGGAGCTGTTTTTT.

This chain connects TRBV24-1 to TRBJ2-1; D is tentatively TRBD1 or TRBD2 (7 bases each). Trimming cost V 4 bases and J 10 bases, with 13 bases left between them. The germline gives CDR1 KGHDR, CDR2 SFDVKD. The CDR3 covers 13 residues. The CDR3 DNA reads TGTGCCACCAGTGACTCAGGGGGGGACGAGCAGTTCTTC. It is translated as CATSDSGGDEQFF.

To note about this clonotype: This may be a read error, as it is one base from a much larger clone. The gene calls are TRBV11-2 and TRBJ2-1, with 10 bases lining up with TRBD2. The V gene's germline CDR1 is SGHAT and CDR2 FQNNGV. The CDR3 contains 15 residues. This chain's CDR3 is CASSSTSGVYNEQLF. CDR3 DNA sequence: TGTGCCAGCAGCTCAACTAGCGGGGTCTACAATGAGCAGTTATTC.

This clonotype appeared once. The chain carries TRBV20-1 and TRBJ2-7, with a weak D call TRBD2 (7 bases). Germline values: CDR1 DFQATT, CDR2 SNEGSKA (reference sequence). The V end lost 2 bases, the J end lost 6 bases, and 14 bases lay between the germline ends. The CDR3 runs 13 residues. DNA of the CDR3: TGCAGTGCTAGACTGCGGGGGCTGATCGAGCAGTACTTC. Its translation: CSARLRGLIEQYF.

At least ten counts were recorded for this clonotype. The rearrangement joins TRBV12-3 or TRBV12-4 to TRBJ1-2; no clear D gene. The V gene lost 3 bases and the J gene lost 8 bases, with 10 bases spanning the gap. The CDR3 has 12 amino acids. CDR3 loop: CASSFPGGGYTF. The CDR3 coding sequence is TGTGCCAGCAGTTTCCCAGGCGGGGGCTACACCTTC.

The chain is built from TRBV18 and TRBJ1-1; no reliable D call. Germline loops: CDR1 KGHSH, CDR2 LQKENI. Trimming removed 6 bases from V and 3 bases from J, with 14 bases in between. The CDR3 runs 14 residues. DNA for the CDR3: TGTGCCAGCTCCACCCTGGAATCACACACTGAAGCTTTCTTT. Encoded protein: CASSTLESHTEAFF. Full variable domain (outside the CDR3, taken from reference TRBV18 and TRBJ1-1): NAGVMQNPRHLVRRRGQEARLRCSPMKGHSHVYWYRQLPEEGLKFMVYLQKENIIDESGMPKERFSAEFPKEGPSILRIQQVVRGDSAAYFCASSTLESHTEAFFGQGTRLTVV.

The chain combines TRBV12-3 or TRBV12-4 with TRBJ2-1; 8 bases line up with TRBD2. The CDR3 length is 17 residues. J lost 3 bases, V lost 1 base, and 8 bases had no gene match. In nucleotides, the CDR3 is TGTGCCAGCAGTTTAGTAAGCGGGAGCCGTTACTACAATGAGCAGTTCTTC. Translating it yields CASSLVSGSRYYNEQFF.

This clonotype was seen at least ten times. CDR3 nucleotides: TGTGCCACCAGTGAGCCCCGGCCAGGGGGGAACACCGGGGAGCTGTTTTTT. Residues: CATSEPRPGGNTGELFF. The chain couples TRBV24-1 to TRBJ2-2, with 7 bases that match TRBD1. V lost 4 bases and J lost 1; bases outside the gene matches: 8. CDR3 size: 17 residues. Germline-derived CDR1 and CDR2 are KGHDR and SFDVKD.

The rearrangement joins TRBV5-1 to TRBJ2-3; TRBD2 matches at 8 bases. The ends lost 3 bases at V and 3 bases at J; junction bases unmatched: 6. The CDR3 contains 15 residues. CDR1 and CDR2 from the germline V gene are SGHRS and YFSETQ. The CDR3 sequence is CASSSIGRGTDTQYF. The CDR3 DNA reads TGCGCCAGCAGCTCCATCGGGAGGGGAACAGATACGCAGTATTTT. Looking up the rest from reference TRBV5-1 and TRBJ2-3 gives the full variable domain: KAGVTQTPRYLIKTRGQQVTLSCSPISGHRSVSWYQQTPGQGLQFLFEYFSETQRNKGNFPGRFSGRQFSNSRSEMNVSTLELGDSALYLCASSSIGRGTDTQYFGPGTRLTVL.

This clonotype has a count of ten or more. The CDR3 spells CAISESRGLTDTQYF. CDR3 DNA: TGTGCCATCAGTGAGTCGAGAGGCCTCACAGATACGCAGTATTTT. The chain carries TRBV10-3 and TRBJ2-3; the D is unclear. The CDR3 contains 15 residues. Germline CDR1 and CDR2: ENHRY and SYGVKD. V was shortened by 0 bases and J by 2 bases, with 9 bases between the two germline ends.

In this sample, this clonotype turned up many times. The chain carries TRBV29-1 and TRBJ2-7, with 11 positions matching TRBD2. Looked up from germline, CDR1 is SQVTM and CDR2 is ANQGSEA. CDR3 size: 17 residues. V shed 5 bases and J 1 base; nucleotides not matched to a gene: 13. Written as DNA, the CDR3 is TGCAGCGTTCGTGGGGGAGGAGGGACTAGCGGATCCTACGAGCAGTACTTC. Translation gives CSVRGGGGTSGSYEQYF.

This clonotype was counted at least ten times. The V gene is TRBV29-1, the J gene TRBJ2-5; the D is unclear. Germline V lookup: CDR1 SQVTM, CDR2 ANQGSEA. Deletions cut 3 bases from V and 1 base from J, with 15 bases between. This CDR3 has 15 amino acids. CDR3 sequence reads: CSVEILTEFQETQYF. DNA of the CDR3: TGCAGCGTTGAGATCCTTACAGAATTCCAAGAGACCCAGTACTTC.

In its sample, this clonotype was seen many times. The V and J genes are TRBV24-1 and TRBJ2-4; D is ambiguous. Germline V CDR1 and CDR2: KGHDR, SFDVKD. V was cut by 0 bases and J by 16 bases, with 12 bases left in between. The CDR3 has 12 amino acids. CDR3: CATSDLGRTLYF. The CDR3 DNA sequence: TGTGCCACCAGTGATTTGGGCAGGACCCTTTACTTC.

This clonotype was counted ten times or more. Here the CDR3 DNA reads TGTGCCAGCAGTTACTCCGGGGAGGGTTTGAACACCATATATTTT. Translation: CASSYSGEGLNTIYF. The V call is TRBV6-5, the J call TRBJ1-3; no clear D. The CDR3 spans 15 residues. Trimming shortened V by 0 bases and J by 7 bases, and 13 bases separated the two germline ends. CDR1 is MNHEY and CDR2 is SVGAGI in the germline V gene.

The table lists this clonotype with a few counts. The rearrangement links TRBV12-3 or TRBV12-4 to TRBJ2-2; a weak D match, TRBD2 (6 bases). Deletions cut 6 bases from V and 2 bases from J, with 16 bases between. The CDR3 totals 16 residues. CDR3 sequence reads: CASRDPGLSNTGELFF. The CDR3 region has the DNA TGTGCCAGCAGGGACCCGGGACTTTCTAACACCGGGGAGCTGTTTTTT.